This T cell receptor (beta chain) was documented in a study of OX40 agonist ivuxolimab in advanced cancers. Assay used: immunoSEQ multiplex PCR; TCRdb lists only in-frame clones, some missing. The table lists some 66,000 clones, 70% to 90% of them singletons. As concerns this clone: The antigen is not known.

Study results and limitations: Clonal expansion in partial responders at 0.1-3.0 mg/kg ranked among the lowest. Normalized T-cell clonal expansion was also low in some nonresponders.

V was cut by 6 bases and J by 4 bases, with 19 bases left in between. Per germline, CDR1 MNHEY and CDR2 SMNVEV (reference sequence). The CDR3 length is 16 residues. This material consisted of CD4+ or CD8+ T cells sorted from blood, taken in a trial of the OX40 agonist ivuxolimab. V gene TRBV27 combines with J gene TRBJ1-5; D may be TRBD1 (5 bases). The receptor was isolated from an adult with an advanced solid tumor such as melanoma, head and neck, liver or kidney cancer. The DNA for the CDR3 is TGTGCCAGCAGACCAATGGGGGGGATAGTTAATCAGCCCCAGCATTTT. Translation: CASRPMGGIVNQPQHF.